The clone carrying this TCR beta chain was found a few times. Its antigen is unidentified. The sample belongs to a study of identical twins' blood T cells. Broader study findings: Shared CDR3 clonotype counts between two donors mainly tracked the product of their cloneset sizes, twins included. Twin repertoire similarity may partly reflect shared environment.

Each TCR cDNA library carried sample-specific barcodes on both ends. TCRdb reprocessed the 5' RACE reads with MiXCR, giving one entry per CDR3 protein. Here the sample spans 300,000 to 400,000 distinct CDR3 sequences, over 25% being singletons. The CDR3 is 16 residues long. The V gene's germline CDR1 is MNHEY and CDR2 SVGEGT. V lost 6 bases to trimming and J lost 4 bases; unmatched junction nucleotides: 10. The rearrangement joins TRBV6-2 or TRBV6-3 to TRBJ2-1; 9 positions agree with TRBD1. The TCR originated in a woman aged 18-50 years in good health. Specimen: PBMCs. CDR3 in amino acids: CASRRPTGGSYNEQFF. CDR3 DNA sequence: TGTGCCAGCAGACGGCCTACAGGGGGCAGTTACAATGAGCAGTTCTTC.